The text below deals with one T cell receptor (beta chain). This clone's antigen is unknown. Per-base qualities were not stored, and no clone one base away is much larger. The cohort was made up of approximately 700 healthy bone marrow donors. Cohort members were all nominally healthy when sampled, although unrecorded immune exposures were likely present. The donor was CMV seronegative and belonged to the group of over 300 seronegative cohort members. Every donor gave a peripheral blood sample, and the peripheral blood mononuclear cells from that sample were used for TCR beta sequencing. Genomic DNA was extracted from the blood cell samples with the Qiagen DNeasy Blood Extraction Kit. This sample was taken from a study of cytomegalovirus exposure and HLA in healthy donors (dated by TCRdb to between 2016 and 2019). For context, the study as a whole: An earlier analysis of roughly 610 of the donors reported 276 Gb of sequence data and 117 million unique TCR beta sequences obtained from around 190 million T cells. About 310 gigabases of sequencing data and tens of millions of unique TCR sequences were included in an early release covering 500 to 750 HLA-typed donors. Of the roughly 390 genotyped donors, 81% were placed in the genetic ancestry cluster associated with self-reported Caucasian donors. The study aimed to test whether cataloging public T cell receptors could reveal signatures of past pathogen exposure. The study used immunosequencing to profile the T cell repertoires of approximately 690 subjects and linked those repertoires to cytomegalovirus serostatus. In addition to the first cohort of 650 to 750 subjects, a separate validation cohort of 120 different subjects was used. To predict cytomegalovirus infection status, the study brought together high-throughput TCR immunosequencing, statistical association of individual TCRs with disease status, and machine learning. To study patterns of TCR occurrence, a later analysis re-analyzed previously published TCR beta repertoires from 550 to 800 donors and added high-resolution HLA genotyping. Rather than drawing on any new phenotypic data, the later analysis identified candidate immune exposures from TCR beta sequences and the way those sequences occurred across donors. An earlier analysis of some 500 of the donors applied high-throughput TCR beta sequencing to assess whether each TCR beta V gene segment acted as functional or pseudogenic. Donor age, sex, ethnicity and CMV serostatus were compiled alongside the repertoire data. A later genetic analysis used genome-wide SNP genotypes for 398 of the 666 donors, treating that subset as a discovery cohort. All discovery cohort repertoires had been generated using a single sequencing platform. HLA typing covered class I and class II loci at four-digit resolution. Typing coverage varied by locus: about 620-640 donors for A, B, C, DRB1 and DQB1; roughly 560 for DQA1; some 610 for DPA1; fewer than 480 for DPB1. Four or five DR-DQ haplotypes were handled as single units for association and clustering because linkage in the cohort was strong. Among roughly 400 genotyped donors of the cohort, an average of approximately 240,000 unique TCR beta nucleotide sequences was sequenced per donor, of which approximately 19% were non-productive.

Findings and caveats that apply to the study as a whole: V-gene and J-gene trimming of TCR beta chains was associated with a missense DCLRE1C variant in a later genetic analysis, and the association was replicated in an independent cohort. In a later analysis, the rate of TCR association differed among HLA loci, with DRB1 alleles having the most associated TCRs and HLA-C alleles having the fewest. In a later analysis, about 16,000 TCR beta sequences were associated with specific HLA alleles at a false discovery rate of 0.05. A later genetic analysis reported fewer N-insertions in productive TCRs among donors in an Asian-associated ancestry cluster than the roughly 700-donor mean. The authors suggested that the approach could potentially be generalized to other disease states and immunological phenotypes. Compared with equally common non-associated chains, HLA-associated TCR beta chains in a later analysis were more clonally expanded and had lower generation probabilities. The cohort was sequenced for TCR beta chains only, and without alpha or paired-chain data the features that could be detected were limited. Most CMV-associated TCR beta chains appeared to be HLA-restricted in a later analysis, and the HLA associations seemed to be driven largely by CMV exposure. The study listed 164 TCR beta chains as associated with cytomegalovirus. CMV serostatus was the only immune exposure information available for the cohort. Correlated functional status among segregating V segments might reflect linkage disequilibrium, but an unknown experimental factor could not be ruled out. Strong co-occurrence of HLA alleles, especially DR and DQ, made assigning TCR associations to individual alleles difficult. A further reported finding was that TCR beta sequences accurately predicted the HLA-A and HLA-B alleles for most subjects in the first cohort. The classifier was reported to diagnose cytomegalovirus status with high specificity and sensitivity in both the original and validation cohorts. Broadly in line with IMGT annotations, most TCR beta V segments showed up in productive rearrangements about 90% or about 30% of the time in an earlier analysis of 450 to 600 of the donors. Because counts were too low, about 15 rarely observed V segments, including chromosome 9 orphons, were left out of the earlier analysis of several hundred of the donors. Roughly uniform sequencing depth across donors was assumed in presence/absence analyses, although this assumption may not hold. Because some donors lacked HLA typing at each locus, the association tests relied only on the typed subset. Some IMGT-functional V segments, including TRBV6-2 and TRBV6-3, could not be told apart with the 87-base-pair reads, so those segments were excluded. According to a later analysis, parvovirus B19, influenza, CMV and Epstein-Barr virus appeared linked to several top co-occurrence clusters. A few of the identified cytomegalovirus-associated TCR beta chains were confirmed in vitro to be specific for cytomegalovirus antigens. While some public TCRs were present in many individuals, most TCR sequences turned up only very rarely across donors. A cluster of highly shared sequence variants was judged likely to be a technical artifact of the sequencing pipeline.

The method behind the library was the immunoSEQ multiplex PCR assay. For the multiplex PCR, a mixture combining 60 forward primers for TCR Vbeta segments and 13 reverse primers for TCR Jbeta segments was used. The CDR3 region of rearranged TCR beta genes was amplified from genomic DNA with a multiplex PCR assay. On the Illumina HiSeq System, the amplified TCR beta libraries were sequenced as 87-base-pair reads. The authors processed their data as follows. In a later analysis, approximately 74 million unique TCR beta chains were counted across the approximately 620 repertoires, and roughly 11 million of these chains were shared by at least two donors. To remove PCR and sequencing errors, raw reads were error-corrected and collapsed into unique sequences using a nearest-neighbor algorithm that merged closely related sequences. To assign V, D and J gene segments, CDR3 sequences were aligned to IMGT reference sequences. For a sequence to be retained, a match of at least six nucleotides to both a V gene segment and a J gene segment was required. A rearrangement was called productive if the CDR3 had no stop codons and remained in frame with V and J, and every other rearrangement was called non-productive. CDR3 was defined by IMGT convention, running from the second conserved V-encoded cysteine to the conserved J-encoded phenylalanine. Sequences without an unambiguous match to a single V gene segment were excluded from the earlier analysis of 450 to 650 of the donors. An earlier analysis of 500 to 600 of the donors classified V segments as functional when productive rearrangements were above 56.7% and as segregating when the standard deviation between donors was above 5%. To diagnose cytomegalovirus status from the catalog of TCR beta chain sequences, a statistical classification framework was built. V and J gene assignment, in a later analysis, came from comparing TCR nucleotide sequences with IMGT/GENE-DB human TR gene sequences. Using the TCRdist pipeline, a later analysis assigned CDR3 sequences along with most-parsimonious VDJ recombination scenarios. In a later analysis, every TCR beta chain was defined by the combination of its CDR3 amino acid sequence and its V-gene family, and reads without a unique V-gene family were dropped. As a way to deal with suspected cross-contamination and a sequencing artifact, a later analysis dropped 450 to 600 nucleotide sequences that were highly shared and had low generation probability. A later analysis calculated a clonal expansion index for each public chain from normalized within-repertoire ranks of inferred template counts. A later analysis computed generation probabilities with a VDJ recombination model fitted to out-of-frame rearrangements, and checked the results against IGoR. A later analysis scored TCR-TCR, TCR-HLA and TCR-CMV co-occurrence with hypergeometric tests, applying a repertoire-size bias correction to TCR pairs. False discovery rates were estimated in a later analysis by permuting HLA or CMV assignments 20 times. In a later analysis, co-occurring TCRs were grouped with DBSCAN, and TCRdist sequence similarity was added when clustering was performed within HLA-allele-positive subsets. Repertoires with fewer than 30,000 or more than 120,000 public chains were left out of co-occurrence clustering, as were a handful of repertoires with anomalous nucleotide sharing. Sourced from immuneACCESS, this table was stored by TCRdb with only in-frame sequences that have V and J called. A share of the clones is absent; for the studies checked, an unresolved V gene accounts for under half, and the remainder has no known explanation. Clone size and V and J calls were adopted from that table, with D and trimming inferred from the DNA. Counted in this sample were 200,000 to 250,000 clones; approximately 80% of them appeared once. Jointly, the top ten make up roughly 1.5% of the sample.

The germline V gene yields SGHRS for CDR1 and YFSETQ for CDR2. Reading from cysteine to phenylalanine, the CDR3 counts 12 amino acids. Only the CDR3 DNA stays, 36 bases, in frame from base 1. Ends trimmed: V by 8 bases, J by 7 bases; bases unmatched to a gene: 6. The chain couples TRBV5-1 to TRBJ2-1, with TRBD2 matching 7 junction bases. This clonotype was obtained from a girl under 18 in good health and CMV-seronegative. Sequenced: PBMCs. The CDR3 reads as follows: CASSLAENEQFF. In nucleotide form, the sequence is TGCGCCAGTAGTCTAGCGGAGAATGAGCAGTTCTTC.